One sample yielded the 24 T cell receptor beta chains listed below, sequenced in a study of regulatory T cells in long-lasting Graves disease. The time point denotes: newly diagnosed GD, antithyroid drugs for less than 3 months. PBMC-derived RNA was used for the TCR library. Arm-PCR of CDR3 regions and iRepertoire HTBI primers were used to build TCR beta libraries. TCRdb processed the multiplex PCR reads anew with MiXCR; each CDR3 protein has one entry. Of approximately 350,000 distinct CDR3 sequences listed, around 16% are singletons. These records were also assigned to another study, of T cells in Graves' hyperthyroidism and ophthalmopathy.

The sequences come from peripheral blood mononuclear cells (PBMCs), collected at new diagnosis, from a patient treated with antithyroid drugs. The source of these receptors is a woman aged 18-35 years with Graves disease.

The chain combines TRBV20-1 with TRBJ2-3, with 10 bases lining up with TRBD1. This CDR3 is built from 15 residues. V was clipped by 3 bases and J by 3 bases; unmatched bases: 6. Germline CDR1 DFQATT, CDR2 SNEGSKA (reference sequence). In nucleotides, the CDR3 is TGCAGTGCTAGTGGGGGACAGGGGAAGACAGATACGCAGTATTTT. It yields the protein CSASGGQGKTDTQYF.

V and J are TRBV12-3 or TRBV12-4 and TRBJ2-5; possible D gene TRBD1, 8 bases. This CDR3 contains 15 residues. The V and J ends lost 5 bases and 3 bases respectively, with 16 bases between them. CDR3 loop: CASSPGQGGKETQYF. The DNA for the CDR3 is TGTGCCAGCAGTCCCGGACAGGGAGGGAAAGAGACCCAGTACTTC.

Many counts were recorded for this clonotype. This likely came from a read error, as a far larger clone is one base away. The chain recombines TRBV11-2 with TRBJ2-3; tentative D call: TRBD1 (6 bases). The tail of the sequence fits TRBJ2-5 better, so the J call may be wrong. Germline assignment: CDR1 SGHAT and CDR2 FQNNGV. This CDR3 comprises 14 residues. In nucleotides, the CDR3 is TGTGCCAGCAGCTCGGGACAAGTTCAAAAGACCCAGTACTTC. Protein product: CASSSGQVQKTQYF.

This clonotype was detected many times. The rearrangement joins TRBV29-1 to TRBJ2-5; tentatively, D is TRBD1 (6 bases). CDR3 length: 12 amino acids. Looked up from germline, CDR1 is SQVTM and CDR2 is ANQGSEA. The V and J ends lost 6 bases and 5 bases respectively, with 13 bases between them. In DNA form, the CDR3 reads TGCAGCGTCCGGGGACAAGGGGAGACCCAGTACTTC. It codes for CSVRGQGETQYF.

J is TRBJ2-1 and V is TRBV4-2; D is unclear. The CDR3 length is 17 residues. V dropped 1 base and J dropped 3 bases, with 16 bases sitting between them. CDR1 and CDR2 from the germline V gene are LGHNA and YNFKEQ. The CDR3 loop reads CASSQGGRTDYYNEQFF. The CDR3 region has the DNA TGTGCCAGCAGCCAAGGGGGAAGAACCGATTACTACAATGAGCAGTTCTTC.

This clonotype has at least ten counts. V and J are TRBV7-2 and TRBJ2-7; D ambiguous. Germline V CDR1 and CDR2: SGHTA, FQGNSA. V lost 5 bases and J lost 2, with 7 bases in between. The CDR3 runs 12 residues. CDR3 protein: CASSPQAYEQYF. The DNA for the CDR3 is TGTGCCAGCAGCCCCCAGGCCTACGAGCAGTACTTC.

At least ten counts were recorded for this clonotype. The chain is built from TRBV9 and TRBJ2-1, with D possibly being TRBD2 (5 bases). Per germline, CDR1 SGDLS and CDR2 YYNGEE. The CDR3 has 15 amino acids. V gave up 3 bases and J gave up 5 bases, with 15 bases separating them. CDR3 coding DNA: TGTGCCAGCAGCGCCTTCGGACTGGCTCACAATGAGCAGTTCTTC. Protein: CASSAFGLAHNEQFF.

In this sample, this clonotype turned up many times. CDR3 residues: CASSQSSYNSPLHF. CDR3 nucleotide sequence: TGTGCCAGCAGCCAAAGCTCCTATAATTCACCCCTCCACTTT. V gene TRBV3-1 combines with J gene TRBJ1-6; no firm D call. Trimming took 2 bases from V and 0 from J, leaving 2 bases between them. In germline, CDR1 is LGHDT, CDR2 YNNKEL (reference sequence). This CDR3 contains 14 residues.

This clonotype was seen many times. The chain links TRBV6-2 or TRBV6-3 to TRBJ2-1; 12 bases line up with TRBD2. The V segment lost 7 bases and the J segment 7 bases; nucleotides outside the gene matches: 8. The germline V gene encodes CDR1 MNHEY and CDR2 SVGEGT. The CDR3 length is 15 residues. CDR3 loop: CASTVLAGGINEQFF. The CDR3 DNA sequence: TGTGCCAGCACCGTACTAGCGGGAGGTATTAATGAGCAGTTCTTC.

This rearrangement joins TRBV3-1 to TRBJ2-7, with TRBD2 identical over 7 bases. V shed 4 bases and J 6 bases; nucleotides not matched to a gene: 3. CDR3 length: 12 residues. Looked up from germline, CDR1 is LGHDT and CDR2 is YNNKEL (reference sequence). The CDR3 region is CASSPQRGEQYF. The CDR3 DNA reads TGTGCCAGCAGCCCACAGCGGGGCGAGCAGTACTTC.

V is TRBV6-1 and J is TRBJ1-2; TRBD1 is a possible D gene (5 bases). V was shortened by 6 bases and J by 8 bases, with 16 bases between the two germline ends. This CDR3 region has 13 residues. The germline CDR1 and CDR2 sequences are MNHNS and SASEGT. CDR3 DNA: TGTGCCAGCAGGGGAGGGCGAAGGGGCGGCTACACCTTC. This codes for CASRGGRRGGYTF.

The chain has TRBV29-1 and TRBJ1-4, with D tentatively TRBD1 (5 bases). The V end was cut by 7 bases, the J end by 8 bases, with 14 bases between. The CDR3 consists of 12 residues. CDR1 is SQVTM, CDR2 ANQGSEA, per germline. The CDR3 is CSAHTWDEKLFF. The CDR3 DNA is TGCAGCGCTCATACGTGGGACGAAAAACTGTTTTTT.

The chain has TRBV15 and TRBJ1-6; a weak D match, TRBD1 (5 bases). Trimming took 2 bases from V and 8 from J, leaving 22 bases between them. This CDR3 spans 18 amino acids. Germline CDR1 reads LNHNV; CDR2 reads YYDKDF (reference sequence). CDR3: CATSRWGTPGPGHSPLHF. The CDR3 DNA reads TGTGCCACCAGCAGATGGGGGACGCCGGGCCCCGGGCATTCACCCCTCCACTTT.

The gene calls are TRBV4-2 and TRBJ2-5; the D is unclear. The germline gives CDR1 LGHNA, CDR2 YNFKEQ. This CDR3 comprises 14 residues. The germline V and J ends were trimmed by 0 bases and 5 bases, with 10 bases remaining between them. The CDR3 reads CASSQEQFGETQYF. The CDR3 DNA reads TGTGCCAGCAGCCAAGAACAGTTCGGGGAGACCCAGTACTTC.

This clonotype was seen many times. The rearrangement joins TRBV10-3 to TRBJ1-4; D is uncertain. This CDR3 contains 15 residues. Trimming took 1 base from V and 8 from J, leaving 14 bases between them. Germline V lookup: CDR1 ENHRY, CDR2 SYGVKD. The CDR3 bases are TGTGCCATCAGTGAGTTTGGAGGCAGCGAGGAAAAACTGTTTTTT. It translates to CAISEFGGSEEKLFF.

V gene TRBV19 combines with J gene TRBJ1-4; 12 bases align to TRBD1. This CDR3 spans 17 amino acids. J lost 7 bases, V lost 4 bases, and 10 bases had no gene match. The germline V gene has CDR1 LNHDA and CDR2 SQIVND (reference sequence). CDR3 sequence: CASSTGTGGRGGEKLFF. In nucleotides, the CDR3 is TGTGCCAGTAGTACCGGGACAGGGGGCAGAGGAGGTGAAAAACTGTTTTTT.

This clonotype was detected many times. CDR3 sequence: CSAISHHSGGGVGTQYF. DNA of the CDR3: TGCAGTGCCATTTCCCACCACAGCGGGGGGGGCGTTGGAACCCAGTACTTC. The chain uses TRBV20-1 and TRBJ2-5, with 10 bases lining up with TRBD2. The germline V gene has CDR1 DFQATT and CDR2 SNEGSKA (reference sequence). The J segment lost 8 bases and the V segment lost 6 bases, leaving 21 bases of the junction unmatched. This CDR3 contains 17 residues.

There are many counts of this clonotype. The chain links TRBV2 to TRBJ1-4; D is undetermined. CDR1 is SNHLY, CDR2 FYNNEI, per germline. CDR3 length: 14 amino acids. V dropped 8 bases and J dropped 0 bases, with 10 bases sitting between them. The chain's CDR3 is CASGVPATNEKLFF. CDR3 sequence (DNA): TGTGCCAGCGGGGTACCAGCAACTAATGAAAAACTGTTTTTT.

Many counts were recorded for this clonotype. This rearrangement joins TRBV3-1 to TRBJ1-1; D is uncertain. Per the germline V gene, CDR1 is LGHDT and CDR2 is YNNKEL (reference sequence). The CDR3 runs to 18 residues. Trimming left V 0 bases short and J 4 bases short, with 21 bases between. The CDR3 DNA is TGTGCCAGCAGCCAAGACGCCGGGGTTTCCGGGTCGGGCACTGAAGCTTTCTTT. Protein: CASSQDAGVSGSGTEAFF.

The chain uses TRBV5-5 and TRBJ1-4; a possible D gene is TRBD1 (6 bases). Germline values: CDR1 SGHKS, CDR2 YYEKEE (reference sequence). The V end was cut by 3 bases, the J end by 0 bases, with 15 bases between. The CDR3 runs 17 residues. CDR3 sequence reads: CASSWGGGATTNEKLFF. The CDR3, as DNA: TGTGCCAGCAGCTGGGGGGGCGGTGCAACAACTAATGAAAAACTGTTTTTT.

Ten or more counts support this clonotype. The gene calls are TRBV20-1 and TRBJ2-5; either TRBD1 or TRBD2 may supply D (5 bases each). CDR1 and CDR2 (germline): DFQATT, SNEGSKA (reference sequence). CDR3 length equals 15 residues. Trimming removed 3 bases from V and 5 bases from J, with 19 bases in between. The CDR3 region is CSARSRDRPWETQYF. CDR3 bases: TGCAGTGCTAGGTCCCGGGACCGTCCCTGGGAGACCCAGTACTTC.

This clonotype was counted ten times or more. V usage is TRBV6-2 or TRBV6-3 and J usage is TRBJ1-2; the match to TRBD1 covers 9 bases. CDR1 is MNHEY, CDR2 SVGEGT, per germline. CDR3 length: 15 residues. With 6 bases clipped from V and 5 bases from J, the junction kept 10 bases outside the gene matches. DNA of the CDR3: TGTGCCAGCAGGTCAGCCCGGACAGGGGAATATGGCTACACCTTC. This gives the protein CASRSARTGEYGYTF.

This clonotype has more than one count but fewer than ten. The V and J genes are TRBV5-1 and TRBJ1-6, with 7 bases that match TRBD1. The CDR3 covers 14 residues. Germline-derived CDR1 and CDR2 are SGHRS and YFSETQ. J gave up 8 bases and V 4 bases, and 6 bases lay outside the gene matches. The CDR3 region has the DNA TGCGCCAGCAGCCGGACAGGCAATGATTCACCCCTCCACTTT. It yields the protein CASSRTGNDSPLHF. The full variable domain, its missing parts supplied by reference TRBV5-1 and TRBJ1-6, is KAGVTQTPRYLIKTRGQQVTLSCSPISGHRSVSWYQQTPGQGLQFLFEYFSETQRNKGNFPGRFSGRQFSNSRSEMNVSTLELGDSALYLCASSRTGNDSPLHFGNGTRLTVT.

This clonotype was seen at least ten times. The chain joins TRBV28 to TRBJ2-7; TRBD2 matches at 9 bases. The CDR3 spans 19 residues. Germline CDR1 MDHEN, CDR2 SYDVKM. V lost 3 bases and J lost 2; bases outside the gene matches: 17. The CDR3: CASSFSVSFLGTSTYEQYF. The CDR3 DNA reads as TGTGCCAGCAGTTTTTCCGTTTCTTTCCTCGGGACTAGCACCTACGAGCAGTACTTC.